The 4 T cell receptor beta chains given below trace back to one sample, sequenced in a study of blood T cell repertoires in COVID-19. Clones were sequenced by immunoSEQ multiplex PCR, and TCRdb holds only the in-frame ones, with some missing. The sample records approximately 35,000 clones, approximately 82% being singletons. Source material: peripheral blood. Receptors originate from a human donor in a cohort sampled during active COVID-19.

The chain employs TRBV5-6 and TRBJ1-4, with 11 bases fitting TRBD1. With V trimmed by 3 bases and J by 3 bases, 7 bases remained unmatched. The CDR3 totals 17 residues. Per the germline V gene, CDR1 is SGHDT and CDR2 is YYEEEE. The CDR3 nucleotides are TGTGCCAGCAGCTGGACAGGGGGCGGAAGGGCTAATGAAAAACTGTTTTTT. Its protein product is CASSWTGGGRANEKLFF.

The J gene is TRBJ1-2, the V gene TRBV5-8, with D maybe TRBD1 (6 bases). Germline V lookup: CDR1 SGHTS, CDR2 YDEGEE. The CDR3 is 14 amino acids. Trimming shortened V by 4 bases and J by 2 bases, and 12 bases separated the two germline ends. CDR3 coding DNA: TGTGCCAGCAGCCAGGGGACCGCCAACTATGGCTACACCTTC. This translates into CASSQGTANYGYTF. The full variable domain, with the rest looked up from reference TRBV5-8 and TRBJ1-2, is EAGVTQSPTHLIKTRGQQATLRCSPISGHTSVYWYQQALGLGLQFLLWYDEGEERNRGNFPPRFSGRQFPNYSSELNVNALELEDSALYLCASSQGTANYGYTFGSGTRLTVV.

The chain links TRBV4-3 to TRBJ2-3; no clear D. V dropped 0 bases and J dropped 8 bases, with 12 bases sitting between them. The CDR3 has 14 residues. In germline, CDR1 is LGHNA, CDR2 YSLEER. The CDR3 DNA reads as TGCGCCAGCAGCCAAGATCTTGGTAGCAGTACGCAGTATTTT. It specifies CASSQDLGSSTQYF.

This rearrangement joins TRBV6-5 to TRBJ1-1; 8 bases match TRBD1. The CDR3 length is 15 residues. V gave up 5 bases and J gave up 1 base; unmatched junction bases: 6. Germline loops: CDR1 MNHEY, CDR2 SVGAGI. Here the CDR3 reads CASSQTGGGNTEAFF. The DNA for the CDR3 is TGTGCCAGCAGTCAAACAGGGGGAGGGAACACTGAAGCTTTCTTT.